The 21 T cell receptor beta chains presented below share a single source sample, sequenced in a study of blood T cell repertoires in COVID-19. Data came from immunoSEQ multiplex PCR; TCRdb stores just in-frame clones and leaves some out. The sample holds 270,000 or so clones, around nine tenths seen once. The sample consisted of PBMCs or T cells enriched from blood (not recorded which). These receptors were collected from a woman aged 18 to 35 who had recovered from COVID-19.

This clone was picked up one time. The rearrangement links TRBV6-5 to TRBJ2-7, with a tentative D call TRBD2 (7 bases). Trimming removed 2 bases from V and 2 bases from J, with 13 bases in between. The CDR3 runs 15 residues. Germline V gene sequence: CDR1 MNHEY, CDR2 SVGAGI. CDR3: CASSYGGGSPYEQYF. The CDR3 bases are TGTGCCAGCAGTTACGGCGGGGGCTCTCCCTACGAGCAGTACTTC.

The chain links TRBV19 to TRBJ1-5, with TRBD1 as a possible D gene (6 bases). The CDR3 consists of 19 residues. The V end was cut by 2 bases, the J end by 1 base, with 21 bases between. The germline V gene encodes CDR1 LNHDA and CDR2 SQIVND (reference sequence). Here the CDR3 reads CASSIFMGRDTVSNQPQHF. For the CDR3, the DNA is TGTGCCAGTAGTATATTTATGGGCAGGGACACGGTAAGCAATCAGCCCCAGCATTTT.

The chain recombines TRBV11-2 with TRBJ2-3; 8 nucleotides match TRBD1. V trimming: 5 bases; J trimming: 6 bases; junction bases outside the gene matches: 7. Germline lookup yields CDR1 SGHAT and CDR2 FQNNGV. This CDR3 comprises 14 residues. The CDR3 DNA is TGTGCCAGCAGCCTCCACAGGGGGTTGGATACGCAGTATTTT. Amino acid sequence: CASSLHRGLDTQYF.

The DNA of the CDR3 is TGTGCCACCAGCAGGATCGGGGGGGAGCAGTACTTC. Translation: CATSRIGGEQYF. The gene calls are TRBV15 and TRBJ2-7; 7 nucleotides agree with TRBD2. The J segment lost 7 bases and the V segment lost 3 bases, leaving 3 bases of the junction unmatched. Germline V gene sequence: CDR1 LNHNV, CDR2 YYDKDF (reference sequence). The CDR3 sequence is 12 residues long. Looking up the rest from reference TRBV15 and TRBJ2-7 gives the full variable domain: DAMVIQNPRYQVTQFGKPVTLSCSQTLNHNVMYWYQQKSSQAPKLLFHYYDKDFNNEADTPDNFQSRRPNTSFCFLDIRSPGLGDTAMYLCATSRIGGEQYFGPGTRLTVT.

CDR3 bases: TGTGCCAGCAGCACTACTAGAGGTCACATCTACTTC. It yields the protein CASSTTRGHIYF. The chain couples TRBV3-1 (or the pseudogene TRBV3-2) to TRBJ2-4; D is possibly TRBD2 (5 bases). CDR1 is LGHDT, CDR2 YNNKEL, per germline (reference sequence). This CDR3 is built from 12 residues. With 5 bases removed from V and 16 bases from J, the gap between germline ends came to 18 bases.

The chain recombines TRBV7-6 with TRBJ2-7, with TRBD1 matching 10 bases. J gave up 2 bases and V 9 bases, and 4 bases lay outside the gene matches. Looked up from germline, CDR1 is SGHVS and CDR2 is FNYEAQ. This CDR3 has 13 amino acids. CDR3 nucleotides: TGTGCCAGTGGGACAGGGGATGCCTACGAGCAGTACTTC. This gives the protein CASGTGDAYEQYF.

V and J are TRBV28 and TRBJ1-2; the D is unclear. The germline CDR1 and CDR2 sequences are MDHEN and SYDVKM. The CDR3 consists of 13 residues. Trimming stripped 8 bases from V and 4 bases from J, with 14 bases between. DNA for the CDR3: TGTGCCAGCGCCACCGGGTTCATCTATGGCTACACCTTC. Its protein is CASATGFIYGYTF.

CDR3 coding DNA: TGTGCCAGCAGCGTAGATCCCTATAACGCCGGGGAGCTGTTTTTT. Protein sequence: CASSVDPYNAGELFF. The V gene is TRBV9, the J gene TRBJ2-2; D is unresolved. The V and J ends lost 0 bases and 6 bases respectively, with 12 bases between them. CDR3 length: 15 amino acids. CDR1 and CDR2 (germline): SGDLS, YYNGEE.

This clone was recorded once. V and J are TRBV27 and TRBJ2-1; 9 nucleotides agree with TRBD2. The CDR3 extends over 17 amino acids. Germline CDR1 MNHEY, CDR2 SMNVEV (reference sequence). The V segment lost 6 bases and the J segment 12 bases; nucleotides outside the gene matches: 21. The CDR3 sequence is CASRPRLAEAINLGQFF. The DNA for the CDR3 is TGTGCCAGCAGACCCCGACTAGCGGAGGCTATTAACTTGGGGCAGTTCTTC.

The chain carries TRBV11-2 and TRBJ2-2; 7 bases fit TRBD1. The V segment lost 5 bases and the J segment 6 bases; nucleotides outside the gene matches: 9. Germline lookup yields CDR1 SGHAT and CDR2 FQNNGV. The CDR3 loop spans 15 amino acids. CDR3 sequence reads: CASSRTGVFAGELFF. The CDR3 nucleotides read TGTGCCAGCAGCCGAACAGGGGTCTTCGCCGGGGAGCTGTTTTTT.

About this clone: The junction departs from germline at one end; a sequencing error may be responsible. J is TRBJ1-1 and V is TRBV4-1, with D perhaps TRBD1 (5 bases). Germline V lookup: CDR1 MGHRA, CDR2 YSYEKL. CDR3 length: 14 amino acids. In nucleotides, the CDR3 is TGCGCCAGCAGCCTAACCTCAGGGAACCCTGAAGCTTTCTTT. Translating gives CASSLTSGNPEAFF.

This chain joins TRBV7-2 and TRBJ2-7; TRBD2 matches at 7 bases. CDR3 length equals 16 residues. J gave up 1 base and V 3 bases, and 9 bases lay outside the gene matches. The germline V gene encodes CDR1 SGHTA and CDR2 FQGNSA. In DNA, the CDR3 is TGTGCCAGCAGCTTGAGCGGGGCCCGGTCTTCCTACGAGCAGTACTTC. The encoded protein is CASSLSGARSSYEQYF.

The V call is TRBV6-5, the J call TRBJ2-3; 7 nucleotides align to TRBD2. After removal of 7 bases from V and 2 bases from J, the junction contained 6 bases not matched to a gene. CDR3 length equals 14 residues. Germline CDR1 and CDR2: MNHEY and SVGAGI. The CDR3 is CASMGRENTDTQYF. CDR3 coding DNA: TGTGCCAGCATGGGGCGGGAGAACACAGATACGCAGTATTTT.

This rearrangement joins TRBV5-4 to TRBJ2-7, with 9 bases identical to TRBD1. Germline-derived CDR1 and CDR2 are SGHNT and YYREEE (reference sequence). With V trimmed by 1 base and J by 7 bases, 3 bases remained unmatched. The CDR3 loop spans 13 amino acids. CDR3 loop: CASSLKDRGEQYF. Here the CDR3 DNA reads TGTGCCAGCAGCTTGAAGGACAGGGGTGAGCAGTACTTC.

V gene TRBV30 combines with J gene TRBJ2-3; 9 bases are a match to TRBD2. V lost 3 bases and J lost 3; bases outside the gene matches: 10. CDR1 is GTSNPN, CDR2 SVGIG, per germline (reference sequence). This CDR3 contains 16 residues. CDR3 region: CAWRSQRGAGTDTQYF. As DNA, the CDR3 is TGTGCCTGGAGGTCCCAGCGGGGGGCCGGGACAGATACGCAGTATTTT.

The chain uses TRBV18 and TRBJ1-4; D is uncertain. V was pared by 6 bases and J by 7 bases, with 21 bases between. CDR3 length: 16 residues. Germline V gives CDR1 KGHSH, CDR2 LQKENI. The CDR3 nucleotides read TGTGCCAGCTCCCTGAATTCGGGGTACGACGGTGAAAAACTGTTTTTT. Amino acids: CASSLNSGYDGEKLFF.

This clone has a handful of counts. CDR3 region: CASSSKGNGTGPTNEKLFF. CDR3 sequence (DNA): TGTGCCAGCTCTTCTAAAGGAAATGGGACAGGTCCAACTAATGAAAAACTGTTTTTT. The V call is TRBV18, the J call TRBJ1-4; 8 positions agree with TRBD1. The trim removed 6 bases at V and 0 bases at J, leaving 15 bases unmatched. The CDR3 totals 19 residues. The germline CDR1 and CDR2 sequences are KGHSH and LQKENI. The full variable domain, completed using reference TRBV18 and TRBJ1-4, is NAGVMQNPRHLVRRRGQEARLRCSPMKGHSHVYWYRQLPEEGLKFMVYLQKENIIDESGMPKERFSAEFPKEGPSILRIQQVVRGDSAAYFCASSSKGNGTGPTNEKLFFGSGTQLSVL.

The gene calls are TRBV20-1 and TRBJ2-1; TRBD1 matches at 10 bases. Losses at the gene ends were 3 bases for V and 8 bases for J; bases not matched to a gene: 4. In germline, CDR1 is DFQATT, CDR2 SNEGSKA (reference sequence). The length of the CDR3 is 13 residues. The CDR3 reads CSASGTGADEQFF. The CDR3 region has the DNA TGCAGTGCTAGTGGGACAGGGGCTGATGAGCAGTTCTTC.

This sequence joins TRBV10-1 and TRBJ2-1; 11 nucleotides align to TRBD2. Germline V gene lookup returns CDR1 WNHNN and CDR2 SYGVQD (reference sequence). V was pared by 5 bases and J by 6 bases, with 6 bases of the junction left unmatched. There are 15 residues in the CDR3. Here the CDR3 reads CASSLAGGPVNEQFF. CDR3 DNA: TGCGCCAGCAGTTTAGCGGGAGGGCCCGTCAATGAGCAGTTCTTC.

The chain uses TRBV6-4 and TRBJ2-1, with D possibly TRBD2 on 5 matching bases. With 2 bases removed from V and 0 bases from J, the gap between germline ends came to 14 bases. CDR1 MRHNA and CDR2 SNTAGT come from the germline V gene. CDR3 length: 17 amino acids. CDR3 region: CASSDEPIAFSYNEQFF. The CDR3 nucleotides read TGTGCCAGCAGTGACGAACCCATAGCGTTCTCCTACAATGAGCAGTTCTTC.

The chain links TRBV12-3 or TRBV12-4 to TRBJ2-1; TRBD2 is a possible D gene (5 bases). The CDR3 totals 12 residues. Trimming shortened V by 3 bases and J by 9 bases, and 9 bases separated the two germline ends. The CDR3 DNA follows: TGTGCCAGCAGTTTCGGGGAAAGTGAGCAGTTCTTC. Protein: CASSFGESEQFF.